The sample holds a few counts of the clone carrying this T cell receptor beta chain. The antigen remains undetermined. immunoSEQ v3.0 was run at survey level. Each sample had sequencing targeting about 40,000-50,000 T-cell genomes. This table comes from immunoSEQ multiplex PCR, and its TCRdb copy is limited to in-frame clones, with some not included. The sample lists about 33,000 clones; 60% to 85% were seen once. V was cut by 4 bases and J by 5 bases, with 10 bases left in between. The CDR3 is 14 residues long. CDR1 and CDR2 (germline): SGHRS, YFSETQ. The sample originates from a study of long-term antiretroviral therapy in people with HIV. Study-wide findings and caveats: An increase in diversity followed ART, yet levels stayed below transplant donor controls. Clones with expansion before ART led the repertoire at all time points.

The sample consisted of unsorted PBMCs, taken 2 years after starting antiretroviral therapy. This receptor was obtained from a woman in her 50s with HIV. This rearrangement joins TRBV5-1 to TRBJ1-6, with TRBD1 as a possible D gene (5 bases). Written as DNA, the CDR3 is TGCGCCAGCAGCGGTGGGACCGATAATTCACCCCTCCACTTT. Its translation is CASSGGTDNSPLHF.